A selection of T cell receptor beta chains follows, all from one sample in a study of blood T cell repertoires in COVID-19. Profiled with immunoSEQ multiplex PCR; TCRdb holds only in-frame clones, not every one. The table has approximately 59,000 clones, about three quarters seen once. Sample: peripheral blood. The receptors originated from an elderly man with acute or convalescent COVID-19. The CDR3 runs from the conserved cysteine through the conserved F or W. The D gene is left open where the match is weak. Rows may omit the clone size; those that give it use once, few, many or a size class.

abundance	d_gene	v_gene	j_gene	CDR3nt	CDR3aa
.	TRBD2	TRBV9	TRBJ2-3	TGTGCCAGCAGCGTTATAGCGGGGGGCACAGATACGCAGTATTTT	CASSVIAGGTDTQYF
few	TRBD1	TRBV7-8	TRBJ2-7	TGTGCCAGCAGCTTAGGAACAGGGGCTACCTACGAGCAGTACTTC	CASSLGTGATYEQYF
once	.	TRBV20-1	TRBJ1-4	TGCAGTGCTAGTATCGTTAATGAAAAACTGTTTTTT	CSASIVNEKLFF
.	.	TRBV9	TRBJ1-6	TGTGCCAGCAGCGCTTCGGCAGGCGAACCTTCACCCCTCCACTTT	CASSASAGEPSPLHF
.	.	TRBV7-2	TRBJ1-1	TGTGCCAGCAGCTTAGCGCTGGGAGGGGCAGGGAACACTGAAGCTTTCTTT	CASSLALGGAGNTEAFF
.	.	TRBV7-2	TRBJ1-4	TGTGCCAGCAGCTTAGCCAGAAATGAAAAACTGTTTTTT	CASSLARNEKLFF
.	TRBD2	TRBV9	TRBJ2-7	TGTGCCAGCAGCGTAGAGTTGCGGGAGGGCCCGCAGTACTTC	CASSVELREGPQYF
.	.	TRBV7-2	TRBJ2-7	TGTGCCAGCAGCTTATCCTTTACCGCGGCCTACGAGCAGTACTTC	CASSLSFTAAYEQYF
.	.	TRBV30	TRBJ2-1	TGTGCCTGGAACCGCAGAACCTACAATGAGCAGTTCTTC	CAWNRRTYNEQFF
.	TRBD1	TRBV28	TRBJ2-7	TGTGCCAGCACCCGGACAGGGTGGGACTCCGAGCAGTACTTC	CASTRTGWDSEQYF
.	TRBD2	TRBV9	TRBJ2-3	TGTGCCAGCAGCGTAAGGCTAGCGGGAGCGGCGGGCACAGATACGCAGTATTTT	CASSVRLAGAAGTDTQYF
.	TRBD2	TRBV19	TRBJ2-2	TGTGCCATAGCGGGAGCCCCCGGGGAGCTGTTTTTT	CAIAGAPGELFF
.	.	TRBV18	TRBJ2-6	TGTGCCAGCTTTCCCAGTCCCGCTGAGGCCAACGTCCTGACTTTC	CASFPSPAEANVLTF
.	TRBD1	TRBV2	TRBJ1-1	TGTGCCACCACACAGACAGGGCTAGGAGCTTTCTTT	CATTQTGLGAFF
.	.	TRBV30	TRBJ1-1	TGTGCCTGGAGTGGGAGGGGTGGGAACATGAACACTGAAGCTTTCTTT	CAWSGRGGNMNTEAFF
once	.	TRBV9	TRBJ1-6	TGTGCCAGCAGCGCCGGAGGTGGGCGGGGAAATTCACCCCTCCACTTT	CASSAGGGRGNSPLHF
.	.	TRBV11-2	TRBJ2-7	TGTGCCAGCAGCTTTATTAGCTCCTACGAGCAGTACTTC	CASSFISSYEQYF
.	.	TRBV7-9	TRBJ1-2	TGTGCCAGCAGTTGGCAGAACTATGGCTACACCTTC	CASSWQNYGYTF
.	.	TRBV7-9	TRBJ2-1	TGTGCCAGCAGCTTAGGCCAGGGCTCCTACAATGAGCAGTTCTTC	CASSLGQGSYNEQFF
.	TRBD2	TRBV30	TRBJ2-5	TGTGCCTGGAGTGTAGGACTAGCGGGGTTCCAAGAGACCCAGTACTTC	CAWSVGLAGFQETQYF
.	TRBD1	TRBV19	TRBJ2-7	TGTGCCAGTAGTACCGCCTCGGGACAGAGTCCCTACGAGCAGTACTTC	CASSTASGQSPYEQYF
once	TRBD1	TRBV18	TRBJ1-2	TGTGCCAGCTCACCATCCGACAGGGTCGATGGCTACACCTTC	CASSPSDRVDGYTF
.	.	TRBV5-1	TRBJ2-3	TGCGCCAGCAGCTTGGCTGCTAGCAGCACAGATACGCAGTATTTT	CASSLAASSTDTQYF
.	TRBD2	TRBV4-2	TRBJ2-1	TGTGCCAGCAGCCAAGTACCAGCGGGGGGCTTCAATGAGCAGTTCTTC	CASSQVPAGGFNEQFF
.	TRBD2	TRBV19	TRBJ2-1	TGTGCCAGTAGTGCCAGACTAGCGGGAGGGGTGAATGAGCAGTTCTTC	CASSARLAGGVNEQFF
.	.	TRBV12-3/TRBV12-4	TRBJ2-1	TGTGCCAGCAGTCGCGGGGGCCACAATGAGCAGTTCTTC	CASSRGGHNEQFF
.	.	TRBV13	TRBJ2-3	TGTGCCAGCAGCTTTTTATTTCATCTGGGCGGGAATGCCGCAGATACGCAGTATTTT	CASSFLFHLGGNAADTQYF
once	.	TRBV19	TRBJ1-4	TGTGCCAGTAGTAGAGGTCGTGAAAAACTGTTTTTT	CASSRGREKLFF
.	.	TRBV9	TRBJ1-3	TGTGCCAGCAGCAAGACAGGCTCTGGAAACACCATATATTTT	CASSKTGSGNTIYF
.	TRBD2	TRBV27	TRBJ2-2	TGTGCCAGCAGGGAGGGGACTAGCGGACACGGGGAGCTGTTTTTT	CASREGTSGHGELFF
.	TRBD2	TRBV9	TRBJ2-7	TGTGCCAGCAGCGTAGGGGAGGCGGGGGACGGCTACGAGCAGTACTTC	CASSVGEAGDGYEQYF
.	TRBD1	TRBV19	TRBJ2-1	TGTGCCAGTAGTCGGGGGGGACAGGGGGTAAACTACAATGAGCAGTTCTTC	CASSRGGQGVNYNEQFF
.	TRBD2	TRBV11-3	TRBJ2-1	TGTGCCAGCAGCCCCGGGGGGGCGGGAACCTACAATGAGCAGTTCTTC	CASSPGGAGTYNEQFF
.	TRBD1	TRBV7-8	TRBJ1-1	TGTGCCAGCAGCTATAAGGAGGGGGCGCGACTTTCAGGCACTGAAGCTTTCTTT	CASSYKEGARLSGTEAFF
once	TRBD1	TRBV2	TRBJ2-5	TGTGCCAGCAGTCCGGACAGGGGGTACCAAGAGACCCAGTACTTC	CASSPDRGYQETQYF
.	TRBD1	TRBV10-2	TRBJ1-1	TGCGCCAGCAGTGAGACAGGGGCGAGGAACACTGAAGCTTTCTTT	CASSETGARNTEAFF
.	.	TRBV7-2	TRBJ2-5	TGTGCCAGCAGCTTAGCCAGACAAGAGACCCAGTACTTC	CASSLARQETQYF
.	TRBD1	TRBV5-4	TRBJ1-2	TGTGCCAGCAGCTTGGCCAGGGGGCAAGGCTACACCTTC	CASSLARGQGYTF
few	.	TRBV5-1	TRBJ2-7	TGCGCCAGCAGCTCACACTACGAGCAGTACTTC	CASSSHYEQYF
.	.	TRBV9	TRBJ2-7	TGTGCCAGCAGCCCTCGGGGGAGCTCCTACGAGCAGTACTTC	CASSPRGSSYEQYF
.	.	TRBV27	TRBJ2-1	TGTGCCAGCAGTTTAGTGAGGGGGAATGAGCAGTTCTTC	CASSLVRGNEQFF
.	.	TRBV6-6	TRBJ1-4	TGTGCCAGCAGTTTGGGACACCCCGAGGAAAAACTGTTTTTT	CASSLGHPEEKLFF
.	.	TRBV5-6	TRBJ2-3	TGTGCCAGCAGCTTTTTCGTGGTTCGGACAGATACGCAGTATTTT	CASSFFVVRTDTQYF
.	.	TRBV5-1	TRBJ1-2	TGCGCCAGCAGCTTGGAGCAGGGTGCTAACTATGGCTACACCTTC	CASSLEQGANYGYTF
.	TRBD1	TRBV4-1	TRBJ2-7	TGCGCCAGCAGCCAACCGGGACAGGGAATTTACGAGCAGTACTTC	CASSQPGQGIYEQYF
few	.	TRBV3-1/TRBV3-2	TRBJ2-3	TGTGCCAGCAGCCATCGCCCCCCAGCAGGGCGCGCAGATACGCAGTATTTT	CASSHRPPAGRADTQYF
.	.	TRBV12-3/TRBV12-4	TRBJ1-2	TGTGCCAGCAGTCCCCAATATGGCTACACCTTC	CASSPQYGYTF
.	.	TRBV19	TRBJ2-7	TGTGCCAGTAGTTCGACTCCCTACGAGCAGTACTTC	CASSSTPYEQYF
.	.	TRBV4-2	TRBJ1-6	TGTGCCAGCAGCTCGCTGGAACAGGGCCTCTCCTATAATTCACCCCTCCACTTT	CASSSLEQGLSYNSPLHF
.	TRBD1	TRBV2	TRBJ1-2	TGTGCCAGCAGGGCAGGGGGGCACGGAGGCTACACCTTC	CASRAGGHGGYTF
.	.	TRBV7-3	TRBJ2-1	TGTGCCAGCAGCTTAAGGGGGGGCACCTACAATGAGCAGTTCTTC	CASSLRGGTYNEQFF
.	TRBD2	TRBV7-8	TRBJ2-7	TGTGCCAGCAGCTCGCACGGGGGGGAGCAGTACTTC	CASSSHGGEQYF
once	.	TRBV19	TRBJ2-5	TGTGCCAGTAGCGAACAGGGCGGCGTGCCCCCAGAGACCCAGTACTTC	CASSEQGGVPPETQYF
.	TRBD1	TRBV5-6	TRBJ2-5	TGTGCCAGCAGCTCGAACAGGGGTGGGGAGACCCAGTACTTC	CASSSNRGGETQYF
.	.	TRBV2	TRBJ1-4	TGTGCCAGCAAGTTGGTGGGGGCTCCTAATGAAAAACTGTTTTTT	CASKLVGAPNEKLFF
.	TRBD1	TRBV18	TRBJ1-6	TGTGCCAGCTCATCTGGGGGACAGGGTACTTCACCCCTCCACTTT	CASSSGGQGTSPLHF
.	.	TRBV21-1	TRBJ1-2	TGTGCCAGCAGCAAAGGTCCCCGGGTTGGGTGCGGCTACACCTTC	CASSKGPRVGCGYTF
.	TRBD1	TRBV7-2	TRBJ2-7	TGTGCCAGCAGCCCCCCGAGGGGAACAGGGGGTTCTTACGAGCAGTACTTC	CASSPPRGTGGSYEQYF
.	TRBD2	TRBV9	TRBJ2-3	TGTGCCAGCAGCGCTTCCGGGACTACACCGGCTACGCAGTATTTT	CASSASGTTPATQYF
.	.	TRBV7-2	TRBJ1-5	TGTGCCAGCGGCGACAGAGTAAATCAGCCCCAGCATTTT	CASGDRVNQPQHF